This paragraph covers one TCR beta chain sequence. Antigen unknown. The data stem from a study of OX40 agonist ivuxolimab in advanced cancers. Looking at the study overall: Those enrolled were 70% to 85% male, with a mean age of around 60 years and ages from roughly 20 to 85.

TCRdb's table, derived via immunoSEQ multiplex PCR, lists solely in-frame clones and lacks some. The top ten hold around 7% of the sample, which has about 52,000 clones, less than 90% seen once. General study points: Both CD4+ and CD8+ T cell populations in blood had undergone clonal expansion by week 6 at 0.1 to 3.0 mg/kg.

The timepoints at which blood was sampled were baseline, cycle 4 day 1, and cycle 7 day 1. Germline V gives CDR1 GTSNPN, CDR2 SVGIG (reference sequence). CDR3 length: 13 residues. V was shortened by 4 bases and J by 7 bases, with 14 bases between the two germline ends. The J gene is TRBJ1-5, the V gene TRBV30; D is perhaps TRBD1 (5 bases). The TCR was taken from an adult with an advanced solid tumor such as melanoma, head and neck, liver or kidney cancer. The specimen comprised CD4+ or CD8+ T cells sorted from blood, sampled in a trial of the OX40 agonist ivuxolimab. The chain's CDR3 is CAWTTGWGQPQHF. As DNA, the CDR3 is TGTGCCTGGACCACAGGTTGGGGACAGCCCCAGCATTTT. Complete variable domain (other parts from reference TRBV30 and TRBJ1-5): SQTIHQWPATLVQPVGSPLSLECTVEGTSNPNLYWYRQAAGRGLQLLFYSVGIGQISSEVPQNLSASRPQDRQFILSSKKLLLSDSGFYLCAWTTGWGQPQHFGDGTRLSIL.